The source of this T cell receptor beta chain is a study of blood T cell repertoires in COVID-19 (dated by TCRdb to about 2020). With regard to the full study: The collaborator samples originated in the United States, Italy and Spain and spanned the acute and convalescent phases of COVID-19. The prospective study material was composed of cDNA or gDNA derived from T cells, B-cell-depleted T cells, or PBMCs. Where available, HLA class I and class II types were taken from metadata supplied by the sample provider and were not determined by assay-based typing. A freely available public database, intended as a resource for researchers studying the immune response to SARS-CoV-2, is where the repertoires were released. Deeply sampled blood TCRbeta repertoires from subjects exposed to, actively infected with, or recovered from COVID-19 were included in the dataset. Nearly every sample came with metadata listing a de-identified subject ID, COVID-19 status, age in years and sex. Samples came from the ongoing ImmuneRACE study (first 160 participants) plus 1,254 subjects from 6 global collaborators.

A word on this clone: Its antigen is currently not known. No base qualities exist here, and no much larger clone lies one base off it.

Each collaborating institution followed its own protocols to collect whole blood in K2EDTA tubes. For TCRbeta analysis, collaborators shipped samples in one of three forms: frozen whole blood, isolated PBMCs, or DNA extracted from either of those sample types. TCRbeta CDR3 regions were amplified from genomic DNA using the immunoSEQ Assay, a bias-controlled multiplex PCR. In the paper's pipeline: Nucleated cell counts per sample were estimated from amplification of reference gene primers within the assay. Sequence reads were collapsed and filtered to measure the absolute abundance of every unique TCRbeta CDR3 rearrangement. For each sample, productive Simpson clonality was calculated as the square root of Simpson's diversity index over productive rearrangements. The source is immuneACCESS, and TCRdb retained only in-frame sequences with V and J called. Part of the clones is not carried over; for the studies checked, unresolved V genes explain less than half of this, and the remainder is unexplained. D and trimming were read from the DNA, whereas the V and J calls and clone size are those reported in that table. The sample profile shows about 120,000 clones; 88% of them were found once. Approximately 3.3% of the sample rests with the top ten.

V loses 6 bases of germline sequence and J loses 0 bases, and the interval between the two ends is 13 bases. From its cysteine to its phenylalanine, the CDR3 spans 15 amino acids. This entry keeps only the CDR3 DNA: 45 bases, framed from base 1. CDR1 and CDR2 are drawn from the germline V gene: KGHSH, LQKENI. General conclusions and limits of the study: The quantity of clinical and demographic metadata differed by source and by participant and was supplied without curation.

The source of this sequence is a woman in her fifties or sixties with acute or convalescent COVID-19. Material: peripheral blood. The chain couples TRBV18 to TRBJ2-3, with the D segment identity uncertain. The CDR3: CASSPDILSTDTQYF. The DNA is TGTGCCAGCTCGCCCGACATTCTAAGCACAGATACGCAGTATTTT.